The rows below give T cell receptor beta chains drawn from one sample of a study of T cell repertoires in cytomegalovirus infection. These receptors' targets are unknown. TCRdb reprocessed the reads with MiXCR, giving one entry per CDR3 protein. The table lists fewer than 650,000 distinct CDR3 sequences, approximately 40% of them singletons. Sequenced material: cultured PBMCs, taken from culture after CMV antigen stimulation. These receptors all stem from a human donor in good health (CMV status not recorded). Some clones in this sample may be carry-over from other donors' samples. Both conserved end residues are part of each CDR3.

>TRBJ2-1|TRBV7-9|15
CASSLAQGMRNEQFF
>TRBJ2-3|TRBV12-3/TRBV12-4|16
CASSRLGRGGTDTQYF
>TRBJ2-7|TRBV27|16
CASSVLTSGRAGEQYF
>TRBJ2-7|TRBV7-2|14
CASSTTSGVLEQYF
>TRBJ2-7|TRBV28|14
CAINRVGAIYEQYF
>TRBJ2-5|TRBV20-1|12
CSVGLGGETQYF
>TRBJ2-5|TRBV11-2|16
CASSLDRLAGVETQYF
>TRBJ2-5|TRBV7-8|13
CASSLGARETQYF
>TRBJ2-5|TRBV11-2|14
CASSAPGGGETQYF
>TRBJ1-1|TRBV7-2|16
CASSFNPGLRNTEAFF
>TRBJ1-1|TRBV6-8|14
CASRTQGVGTEAFF
>TRBJ2-6|TRBV12-3/TRBV12-4|17
CASSLIRASSGANVLTF
>TRBJ1-5|TRBV6-6|14
CASSGQGRDQPQHF
>TRBJ1-1|TRBV15|17
CATSRDLRDKGNTEAFF
>TRBJ1-2|TRBV7-2|11
CASSFYYGYTF
>TRBJ1-5|TRBV20-1|16
CSADRTGGYSNQPQHF
>TRBJ2-7|TRBV27|14
CASIAGGVRGEQYF
>TRBJ2-7|TRBV23-1|13
CASSQSETYEQYF
>TRBJ2-7|TRBV18|14
CASSPRRTVYEQYF
>TRBJ1-1|TRBV7-4|16
CASSPRQGNRNTEAFF
>TRBJ2-3|TRBV15|15
CATSRVLGQGDTQYF
>TRBJ1-2|TRBV6-6|14
CASSLGTSSYGYTF
>TRBJ1-3|TRBV7-9|18
CASSSTFADRGQRNTIYF
>TRBJ1-3|TRBV3-1|14
CASSHGGGGNTIYF
>TRBJ1-4|TRBV4-1|13
CASSQGQNEKLFF
>TRBJ1-6|TRBV20-1|13
CSAGQSYNSPLHF
>TRBJ1-2|TRBV29-1|13
CSVTTTGADGYTF
>TRBJ1-1|TRBV4-1|15
CASSLPWGRGTEAFF
>TRBJ1-2|TRBV7-2|14
CASSLKPGPYGYTF
>TRBJ1-4|TRBV20-1|15
CSTSTGLGLNEKLFF
>TRBJ2-1|TRBV15|15
CATSRDTRGNNEQFF
>TRBJ2-1|TRBV20-1|10
CSLMGNEQFF
>TRBJ2-3|TRBV6-2/TRBV6-3|14
CASSYSDRGDTQYF